What follows are 8 T cell receptor beta chains derived from one specimen sequenced in a study of T cells in localized non-small cell lung cancer. Assay used: immunoSEQ multiplex PCR; TCRdb lists only in-frame clones, some missing. The table has some 72,000 clones, 70% to 90% seen once. The source was peripheral blood, collected before any cancer treatment. These receptors came from a man aged 40 to 70 with stage I lung adenocarcinoma.

The chain carries TRBV7-2 and TRBJ2-6; unclear D gene. The length of the CDR3 is 13 residues. Germline CDR1 is SGHTA and CDR2 is FQGNSA. The V end was cut by 0 bases, the J end by 3 bases, with 0 bases between. CDR3 coding DNA: TGTGCCAGCAGCTTAGCTGGGGCCAACGTCCTGACTTTC. Its protein is CASSLAGANVLTF.

The CDR3 DNA reads TGTGCCAGCAGCTTGGGAGACAGGGGACTGAACACTGAAGCTTTCTTT. Translation gives CASSLGDRGLNTEAFF. This chain uses TRBV5-5 with TRBJ1-1; 8 positions agree with TRBD1. V was clipped by 0 bases and J by 0 bases; unmatched bases: 4. There are 16 residues in the CDR3. Germline assignment: CDR1 SGHKS and CDR2 YYEKEE (reference sequence).

This clone was detected once. V is TRBV5-1 and J is TRBJ1-1, with a tentative D call TRBD1 (6 bases). Germline loops: CDR1 SGHRS, CDR2 YFSETQ. The CDR3 runs 15 residues. The germline V and J ends were trimmed by 1 base and 1 base, with 11 bases remaining between them. The CDR3 region has the DNA TGCGCCAGCAGCTTGATCAGGGGCGGGAACACTGAAGCTTTCTTT. Residues: CASSLIRGGNTEAFF.

This clone was observed a handful of times. The chain joins TRBV7-2 to TRBJ2-5; TRBD2 might be the D (6 bases). The CDR3 consists of 15 residues. Trimming removed 0 bases at V and 4 bases at J, with 12 bases between. The V gene's germline CDR1 is SGHTA and CDR2 FQGNSA. CDR3 sequence: CASSLAGGIGETQYF. The CDR3 nucleotides read TGTGCCAGCAGCTTAGCTGGGGGGATAGGAGAGACCCAGTACTTC.

The chain uses TRBV13 and TRBJ2-7, with 9 bases lining up with TRBD2. Germline assignment: CDR1 PRHDT and CDR2 FYEKMQ (reference sequence). V lost 4 bases, J lost 3 bases, and 7 bases stayed unmatched. CDR3 length equals 15 residues. The CDR3 sequence: CASSSDPSGNYEQYF. As DNA, the CDR3 is TGTGCCAGCAGCTCCGATCCTAGCGGGAACTACGAGCAGTACTTC.

This rearrangement joins TRBV5-1 to TRBJ1-1; tentative D call: TRBD1 (5 bases). V was shortened by 4 bases and J by 0 bases, with 13 bases between the two germline ends. The CDR3 runs to 15 residues. CDR1 and CDR2 (germline): SGHRS, YFSETQ. DNA of the CDR3: TGCGCCAGCAGCCGCGGGACCGGGATGAACACTGAAGCTTTCTTT. Protein product: CASSRGTGMNTEAFF.

V is TRBV10-2 and J is TRBJ1-1, with 7 bases fitting TRBD1. CDR3 length equals 15 residues. The V gene end was trimmed by 6 bases and the J gene end by 3 bases; junction bases not matched to a gene: 10. Germline CDR1 and CDR2: WSHSY and SAAADI. CDR3 coding DNA: TGCGCCAGCAGCCGACAGGGAGGACGATACACTGAAGCTTTCTTT. It translates to CASSRQGGRYTEAFF.

J is TRBJ1-3 and V is TRBV2, with 8 nucleotides matching TRBD1. CDR3 length equals 21 residues. Germline V CDR1 and CDR2: SNHLY, FYNNEI. With V trimmed by 1 base and J by 2 bases, 19 bases remained unmatched. The CDR3 reads CASSEENDLAWLQGAGNTIYF. The DNA of the CDR3 is TGTGCCAGCAGTGAAGAAAATGATCTGGCCTGGCTACAGGGGGCTGGAAACACCATATATTTT. The complete variable domain, with remaining parts taken from reference TRBV2 and TRBJ1-3, reads EPEVTQTPSHQVTQMGQEVILRCVPISNHLYFYWYRQILGQKVEFLVSFYNNEISEKSEIFDDQFSVERPDGSNFTLKIRSTKLEDSAMYFCASSEENDLAWLQGAGNTIYFGEGSWLTVV.